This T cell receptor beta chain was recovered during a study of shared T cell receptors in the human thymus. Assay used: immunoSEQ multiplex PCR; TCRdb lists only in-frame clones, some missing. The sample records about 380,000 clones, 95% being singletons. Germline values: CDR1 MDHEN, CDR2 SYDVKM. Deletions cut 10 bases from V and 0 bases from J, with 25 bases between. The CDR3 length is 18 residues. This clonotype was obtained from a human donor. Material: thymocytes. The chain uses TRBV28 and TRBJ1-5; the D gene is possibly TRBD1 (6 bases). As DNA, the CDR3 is TGTGCCACCATTCGGGACACCGCAAAGACTTATAGCAATCAGCCCCAGCATTTT. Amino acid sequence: CATIRDTAKTYSNQPQHF.